This T cell receptor (beta chain) was obtained from a study of neoadjuvant nivolumab and ipilimumab in lung cancer. Across the whole study: The combination arm added day-1 ipilimumab 1 mg/kg to nivolumab 3 mg/kg on days 1, 15, 29. Findings and caveats of the study: Resected tumors had greater TCR richness and clonality than uninvolved lung. TCR clonality did not significantly correlate with pathologic tumor regression. Only two of four nivolumab-treated tumors gained richness and clonality by surgery.

TCRdb keeps only in-frame clones here, not all; method: immunoSEQ multiplex PCR. The sample contains over 25,000 clones, about 92% of which appear only once. Comments on this clone: Its antigen remains unknown.

The sample here was peripheral blood, taken after neoadjuvant nivolumab, alone or with ipilimumab, at or shortly before surgery. This clonotype was sampled from an adult with non-small cell lung cancer.

In DNA form, the CDR3 reads TGCAGCGTTAGGGTAGGGGGCAACGAGCAGTACTTC. Protein: CSVRVGGNEQYF. The chain joins TRBV29-1 to TRBJ2-7, with 7 bases matching TRBD1. The CDR3 is 12 amino acids. Germline V gene sequence: CDR1 SQVTM, CDR2 ANQGSEA. V lost 5 bases and J lost 5; bases outside the gene matches: 6.